This T cell receptor beta chain comes out of a study of regulatory T cells in long-lasting Graves disease. On this clonotype itself: Its antigen is undetermined.

The CDR3 sequence is 15 residues long. Trimming took off 1 base at V and 3 bases at J, with 10 bases between the two ends. Germline CDR1 is MGHRA and CDR2 is YSYEKL. Study outcomes and limitations: Persistent disease was characterized by preferential usage of TRBV28, TRBJ1-2 and TRBJ2-5.

HTBI primers from iRepertoire and Arm-PCR of CDR3 regions yielded the TCR beta libraries. TCRdb re-called the multiplex PCR reads through MiXCR, storing one row per CDR3 protein. The sample yields 650,000 to 850,000 distinct CDR3 sequences, 30% seen once. The time point is: persistent/refractory GD, antithyroid drugs over 5 years with positive TRAb. PBMCs were the source of the RNA used for TCR sequencing. The sample was peripheral blood mononuclear cells (PBMCs), taken when the disease was refractory, from a patient treated with antithyroid drugs. This sequence joins TRBV4-1 and TRBJ1-5; D ambiguous. The TCR comes from a female donor with Graves disease. CDR3 amino acids: CASSQVGRLNQPQHF. The DNA of the CDR3 is TGCGCCAGCAGCCAAGTTGGCAGGCTCAATCAGCCCCAGCATTTT.